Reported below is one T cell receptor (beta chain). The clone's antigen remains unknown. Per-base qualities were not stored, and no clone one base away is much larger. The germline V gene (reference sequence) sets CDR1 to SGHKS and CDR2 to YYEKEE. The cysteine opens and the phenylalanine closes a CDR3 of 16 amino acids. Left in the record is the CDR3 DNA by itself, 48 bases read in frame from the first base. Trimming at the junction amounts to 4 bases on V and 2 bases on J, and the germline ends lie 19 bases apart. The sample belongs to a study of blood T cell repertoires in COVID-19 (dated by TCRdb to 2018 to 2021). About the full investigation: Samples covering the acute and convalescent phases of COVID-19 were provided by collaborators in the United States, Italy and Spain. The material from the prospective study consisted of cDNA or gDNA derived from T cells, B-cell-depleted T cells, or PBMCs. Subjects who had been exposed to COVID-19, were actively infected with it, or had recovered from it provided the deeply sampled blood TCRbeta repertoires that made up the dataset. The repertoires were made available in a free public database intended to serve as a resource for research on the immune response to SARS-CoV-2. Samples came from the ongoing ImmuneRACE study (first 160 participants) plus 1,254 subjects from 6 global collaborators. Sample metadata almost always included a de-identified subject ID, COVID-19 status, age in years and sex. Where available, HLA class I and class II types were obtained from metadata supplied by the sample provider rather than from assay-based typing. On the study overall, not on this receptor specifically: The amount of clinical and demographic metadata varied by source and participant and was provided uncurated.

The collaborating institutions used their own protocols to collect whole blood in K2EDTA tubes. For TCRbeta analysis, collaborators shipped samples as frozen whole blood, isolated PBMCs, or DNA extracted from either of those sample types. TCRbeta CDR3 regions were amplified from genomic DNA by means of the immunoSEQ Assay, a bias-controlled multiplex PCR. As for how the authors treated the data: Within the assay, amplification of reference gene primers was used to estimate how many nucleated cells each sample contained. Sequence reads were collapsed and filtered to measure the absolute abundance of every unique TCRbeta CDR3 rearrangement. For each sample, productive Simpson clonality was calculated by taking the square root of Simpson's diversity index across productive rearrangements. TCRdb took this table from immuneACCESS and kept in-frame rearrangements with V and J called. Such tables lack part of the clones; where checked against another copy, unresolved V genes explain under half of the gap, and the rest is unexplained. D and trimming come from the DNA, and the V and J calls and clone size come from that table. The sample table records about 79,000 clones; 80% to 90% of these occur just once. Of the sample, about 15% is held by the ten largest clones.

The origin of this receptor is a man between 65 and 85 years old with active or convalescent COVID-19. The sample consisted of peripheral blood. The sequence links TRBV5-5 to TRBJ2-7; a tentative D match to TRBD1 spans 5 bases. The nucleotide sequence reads TGTGCCAGCAGCCCCTCGGTAGGGGCCGGAGCCTACGAGCAGTACTTC. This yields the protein CASSPSVGAGAYEQYF.